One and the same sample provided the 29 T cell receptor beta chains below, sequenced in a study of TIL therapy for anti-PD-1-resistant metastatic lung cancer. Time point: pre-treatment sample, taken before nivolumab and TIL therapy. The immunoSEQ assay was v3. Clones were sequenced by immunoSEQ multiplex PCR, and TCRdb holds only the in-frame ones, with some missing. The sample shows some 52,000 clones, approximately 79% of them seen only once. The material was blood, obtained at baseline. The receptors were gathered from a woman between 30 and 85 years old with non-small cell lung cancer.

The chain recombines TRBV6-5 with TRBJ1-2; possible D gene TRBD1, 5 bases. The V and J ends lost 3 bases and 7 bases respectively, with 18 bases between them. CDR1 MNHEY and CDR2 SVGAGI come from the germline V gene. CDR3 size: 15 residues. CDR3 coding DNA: TGTGCCAGCAGTTATTTCAGCAGGGAGGGAGGTGGCTACACCTTC. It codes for CASSYFSREGGGYTF.

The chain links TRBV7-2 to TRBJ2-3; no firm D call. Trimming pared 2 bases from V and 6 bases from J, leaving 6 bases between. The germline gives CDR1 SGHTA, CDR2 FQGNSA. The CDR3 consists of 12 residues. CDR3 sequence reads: CASSLYSDTQYF. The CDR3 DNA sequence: TGTGCCAGCAGCTTATATTCCGATACGCAGTATTTT.

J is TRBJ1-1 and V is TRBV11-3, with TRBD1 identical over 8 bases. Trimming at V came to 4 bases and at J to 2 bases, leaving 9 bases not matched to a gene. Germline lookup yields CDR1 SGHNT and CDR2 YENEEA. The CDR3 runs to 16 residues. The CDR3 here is CASSSNLGQGNTEAFF. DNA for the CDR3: TGTGCCAGCAGCTCAAACTTAGGACAGGGCAACACTGAAGCTTTCTTT.

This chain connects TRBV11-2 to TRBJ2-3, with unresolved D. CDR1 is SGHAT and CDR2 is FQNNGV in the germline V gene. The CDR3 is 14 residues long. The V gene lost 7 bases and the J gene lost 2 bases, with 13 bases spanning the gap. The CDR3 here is CASTATQITDTQYF. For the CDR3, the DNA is TGTGCCAGCACCGCGACACAAATCACAGATACGCAGTATTTT. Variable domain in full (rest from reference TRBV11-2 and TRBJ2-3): EAGVAQSPRYKIIEKRQSVAFWCNPISGHATLYWYQQILGQGPKLLIQFQNNGVVDDSQLPKDRFSAERLKGVDSTLKIQPAKLEDSAVYLCASTATQITDTQYFGPGTRLTVL.

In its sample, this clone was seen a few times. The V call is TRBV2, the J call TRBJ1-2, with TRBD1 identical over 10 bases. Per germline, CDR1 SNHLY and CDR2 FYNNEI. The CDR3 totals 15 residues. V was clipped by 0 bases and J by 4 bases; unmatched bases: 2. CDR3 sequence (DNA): TGTGCCAGCAGTGAAGCTAGGACAGGGGGCTATGGCTACACCTTC. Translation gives CASSEARTGGYGYTF.

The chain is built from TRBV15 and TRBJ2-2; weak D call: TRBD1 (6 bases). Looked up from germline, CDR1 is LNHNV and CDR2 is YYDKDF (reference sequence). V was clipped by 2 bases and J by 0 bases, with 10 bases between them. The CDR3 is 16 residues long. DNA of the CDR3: TGTGCCACCAGCAGACCCGGGACAACGAACACCGGGGAGCTGTTTTTT. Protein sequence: CATSRPGTTNTGELFF.

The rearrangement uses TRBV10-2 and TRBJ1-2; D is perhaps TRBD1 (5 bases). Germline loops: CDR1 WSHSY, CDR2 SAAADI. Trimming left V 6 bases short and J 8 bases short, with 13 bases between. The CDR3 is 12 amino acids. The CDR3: CASRKGMGGYTF. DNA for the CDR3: TGCGCCAGCAGAAAGGGGATGGGAGGCTACACCTTC.

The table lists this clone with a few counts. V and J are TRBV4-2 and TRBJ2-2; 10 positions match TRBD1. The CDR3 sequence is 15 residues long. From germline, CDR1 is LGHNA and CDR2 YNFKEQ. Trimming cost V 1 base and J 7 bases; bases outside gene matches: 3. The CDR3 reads CASSQAGQGIGELFF. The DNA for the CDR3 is TGTGCCAGCAGCCAAGCGGGACAGGGGATCGGGGAGCTGTTTTTT.

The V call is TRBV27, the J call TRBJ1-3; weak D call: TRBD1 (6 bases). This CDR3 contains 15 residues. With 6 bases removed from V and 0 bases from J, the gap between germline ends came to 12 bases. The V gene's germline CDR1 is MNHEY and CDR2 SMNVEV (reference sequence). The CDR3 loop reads CASSRTAFSGNTIYF. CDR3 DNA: TGTGCCAGCAGCCGGACAGCCTTCTCTGGAAACACCATATATTTT.

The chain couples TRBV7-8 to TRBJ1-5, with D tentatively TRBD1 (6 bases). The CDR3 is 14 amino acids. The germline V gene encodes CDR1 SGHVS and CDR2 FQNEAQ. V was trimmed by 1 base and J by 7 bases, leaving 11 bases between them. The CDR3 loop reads CASSLEGGRQPQHF. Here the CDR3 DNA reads TGTGCCAGCAGCTTAGAAGGGGGGAGGCAGCCCCAGCATTTT.

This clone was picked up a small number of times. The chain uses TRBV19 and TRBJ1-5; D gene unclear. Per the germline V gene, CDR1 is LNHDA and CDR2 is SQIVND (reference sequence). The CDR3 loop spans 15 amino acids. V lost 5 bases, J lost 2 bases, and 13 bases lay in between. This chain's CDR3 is CASSFHNGGNQPQHF. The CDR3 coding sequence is TGTGCCAGTAGTTTCCATAACGGTGGCAATCAGCCCCAGCATTTT.

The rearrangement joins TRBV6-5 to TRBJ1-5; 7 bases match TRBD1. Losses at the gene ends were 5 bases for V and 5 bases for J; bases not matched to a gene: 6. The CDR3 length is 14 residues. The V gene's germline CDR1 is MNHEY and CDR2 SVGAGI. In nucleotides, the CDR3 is TGTGCCAGCAGTCTAGACAGGGACGATCAGCCCCAGCATTTT. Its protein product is CASSLDRDDQPQHF.

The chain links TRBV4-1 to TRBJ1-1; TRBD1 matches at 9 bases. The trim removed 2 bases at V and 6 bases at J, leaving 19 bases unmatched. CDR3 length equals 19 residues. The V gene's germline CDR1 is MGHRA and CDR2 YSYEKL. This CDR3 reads CASSQSPGQGLGTRPEAFF. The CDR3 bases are TGCGCCAGCAGCCAATCGCCTGGACAGGGGCTCGGTACGAGGCCTGAAGCTTTCTTT.

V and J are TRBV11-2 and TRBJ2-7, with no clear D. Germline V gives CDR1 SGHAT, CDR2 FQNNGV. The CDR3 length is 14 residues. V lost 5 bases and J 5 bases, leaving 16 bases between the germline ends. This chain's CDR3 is CASSRRATGNEQYF. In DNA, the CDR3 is TGTGCCAGCAGCCGACGGGCCACTGGGAACGAGCAGTACTTC.

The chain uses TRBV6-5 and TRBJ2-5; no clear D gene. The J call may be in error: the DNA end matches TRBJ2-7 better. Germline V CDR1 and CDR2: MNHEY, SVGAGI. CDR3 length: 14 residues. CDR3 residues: CASGENALSYEQYF. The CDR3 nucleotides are TGTGCCAGCGGGGAAAACGCACTCTCCTACGAGCAGTACTTC.

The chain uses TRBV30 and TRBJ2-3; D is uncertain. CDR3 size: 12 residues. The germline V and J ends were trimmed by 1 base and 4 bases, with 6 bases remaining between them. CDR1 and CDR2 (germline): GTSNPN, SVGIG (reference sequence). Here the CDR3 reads CAWSDTADTQYF. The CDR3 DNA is TGTGCCTGGAGTGACACGGCAGATACGCAGTATTTT.

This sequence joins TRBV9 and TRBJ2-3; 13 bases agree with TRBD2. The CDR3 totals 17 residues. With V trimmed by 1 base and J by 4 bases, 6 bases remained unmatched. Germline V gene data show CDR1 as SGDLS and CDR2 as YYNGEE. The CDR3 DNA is TGTGCCAGCAGCGTACGGGGACTAGCGGGATTGGCAGATACGCAGTATTTT. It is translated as CASSVRGLAGLADTQYF. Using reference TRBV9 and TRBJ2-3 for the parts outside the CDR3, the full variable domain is DSGVTQTPKHLITATGQRVTLRCSPRSGDLSVYWYQQSLDQGLQFLIQYYNGEERAKGNILERFSAQQFPDLHSELNLSSLELGDSALYFCASSVRGLAGLADTQYFGPGTRLTVL.

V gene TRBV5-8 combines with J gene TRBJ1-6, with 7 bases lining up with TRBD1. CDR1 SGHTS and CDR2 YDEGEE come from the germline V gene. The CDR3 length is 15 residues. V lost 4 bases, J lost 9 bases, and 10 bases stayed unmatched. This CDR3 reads CASSLYRGGSSPLHF. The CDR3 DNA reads TGTGCCAGCAGCCTTTACAGGGGAGGGAGTTCACCCCTCCACTTT.

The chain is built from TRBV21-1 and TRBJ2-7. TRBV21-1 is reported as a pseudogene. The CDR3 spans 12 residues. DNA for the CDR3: TGTGCCAGCAGCAGTAAAGTCTACGAGCAGTACTTC. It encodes CASSSKVYEQYF.

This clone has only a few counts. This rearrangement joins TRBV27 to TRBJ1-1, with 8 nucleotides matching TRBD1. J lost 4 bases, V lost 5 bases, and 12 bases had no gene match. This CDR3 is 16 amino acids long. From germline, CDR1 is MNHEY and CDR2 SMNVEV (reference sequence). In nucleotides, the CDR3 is TGTGCCAGCAGTCCTCCAGGCAGGGGGCGAGGCACTGAAGCTTTCTTT. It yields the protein CASSPPGRGRGTEAFF.

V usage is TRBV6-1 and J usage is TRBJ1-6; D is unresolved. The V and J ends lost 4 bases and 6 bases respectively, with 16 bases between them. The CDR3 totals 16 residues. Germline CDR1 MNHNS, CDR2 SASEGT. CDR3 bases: TGTGCCAGCAGTGTCGGGAGCGGATATGGTAATTCACCCCTCCACTTT. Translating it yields CASSVGSGYGNSPLHF.

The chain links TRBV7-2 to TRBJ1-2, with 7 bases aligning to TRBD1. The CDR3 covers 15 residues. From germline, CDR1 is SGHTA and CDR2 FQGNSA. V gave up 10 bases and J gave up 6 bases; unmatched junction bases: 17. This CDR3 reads CATAGVGGSLHGYTF. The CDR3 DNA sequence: TGTGCCACCGCCGGTGTAGGGGGCTCGTTACATGGCTACACCTTC.

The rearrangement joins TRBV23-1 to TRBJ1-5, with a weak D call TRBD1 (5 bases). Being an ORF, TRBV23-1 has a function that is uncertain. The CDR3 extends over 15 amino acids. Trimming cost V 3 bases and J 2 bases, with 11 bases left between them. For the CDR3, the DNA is TGCGCCAGCAGTCAGGGGGGGGGAGGCAATCAGCCCCAGCATTTT. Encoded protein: CASSQGGGGNQPQHF.

Here the CDR3 reads CASRRREQYF. In DNA form, the CDR3 reads TGTGCCAGCCGGAGGAGGGAGCAGTACTTC. This chain connects TRBV6-5 to TRBJ2-7; TRBD2 is a possible D gene (5 bases). This CDR3 spans 10 amino acids. CDR1 and CDR2 (germline): MNHEY, SVGAGI. The V and J ends lost 8 bases and 7 bases respectively, with 9 bases between them.

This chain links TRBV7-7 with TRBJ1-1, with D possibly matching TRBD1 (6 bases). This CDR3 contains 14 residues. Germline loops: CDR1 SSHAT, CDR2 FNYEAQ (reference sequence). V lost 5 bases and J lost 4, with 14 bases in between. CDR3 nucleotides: TGTGCCAGCAGCCCGACAGGAAGCTCCACTGAAGCTTTCTTT. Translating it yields CASSPTGSSTEAFF.

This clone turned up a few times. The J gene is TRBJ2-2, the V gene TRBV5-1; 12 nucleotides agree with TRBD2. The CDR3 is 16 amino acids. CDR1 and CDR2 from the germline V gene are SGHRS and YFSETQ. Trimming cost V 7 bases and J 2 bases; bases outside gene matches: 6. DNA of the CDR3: TGCGCCAGCGGGAAACTAGCGGGAGGAAACACCGGGGAGCTGTTTTTT. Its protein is CASGKLAGGNTGELFF. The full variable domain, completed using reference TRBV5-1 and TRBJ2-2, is KAGVTQTPRYLIKTRGQQVTLSCSPISGHRSVSWYQQTPGQGLQFLFEYFSETQRNKGNFPGRFSGRQFSNSRSEMNVSTLELGDSALYLCASGKLAGGNTGELFFGEGSRLTVL.

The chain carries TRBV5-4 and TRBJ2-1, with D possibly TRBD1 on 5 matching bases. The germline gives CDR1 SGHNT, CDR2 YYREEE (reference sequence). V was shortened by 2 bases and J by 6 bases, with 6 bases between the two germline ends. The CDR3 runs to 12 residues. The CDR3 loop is CASSFRVNEQFF. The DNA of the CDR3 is TGTGCCAGCAGCTTCAGGGTCAATGAGCAGTTCTTC.

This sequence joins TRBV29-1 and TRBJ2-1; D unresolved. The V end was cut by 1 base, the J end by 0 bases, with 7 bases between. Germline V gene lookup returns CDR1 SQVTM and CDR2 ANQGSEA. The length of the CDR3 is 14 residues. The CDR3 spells CSVEGSRSYNEQFF. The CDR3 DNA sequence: TGCAGCGTTGAAGGCAGTCGCTCCTACAATGAGCAGTTCTTC.

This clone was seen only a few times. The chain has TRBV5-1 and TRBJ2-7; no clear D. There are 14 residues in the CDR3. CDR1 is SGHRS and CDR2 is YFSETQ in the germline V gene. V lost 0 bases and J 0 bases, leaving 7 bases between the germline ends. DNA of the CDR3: TGCGCCAGCAGCTTGGTGGCAGGCTCCTACGAGCAGTACTTC. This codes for CASSLVAGSYEQYF.